This is a list of T cell receptor beta chains from one sample in a study of shared clonotypes between healthy human individuals. Method: immunoSEQ multiplex PCR; TCRdb's copy keeps in-frame clones and lacks some. The sample contains about 2.5 million clones, about nine tenths of which appear only once. Sequences were obtained from naive CD4+ T cells from PBMCs. These receptors were taken from a man aged 18 to 30 in good health. Some clones in this sample may be carry-over from other donors' samples. CDR3s include the opening cysteine and the closing phenylalanine or tryptophan. D genes are given only for firm matches. Only part of the rows carry a size: once, few, many, or a class if the clone is expanded.

TRBV7-8	TRBJ2-7	-	-	TGTGCCAGCAGCTTAGGCGGAACCTCCTACGAGCAGTACTTC	CASSLGGTSYEQYF
TRBV27	TRBJ1-3	-	-	TGTGCCAGCAGTTTATGGGGAAACACCATATATTTT	CASSLWGNTIYF
TRBV27	TRBJ2-1	-	-	TGTGCCAGCAGTCCCCGACTGGGAGGCGAGCAGTTCTTC	CASSPRLGGEQFF
TRBV19	TRBJ1-2	once	TRBD1	TGTGCCAGCAGTCCCGGGACAGGTTCTAACTATGGCTACACCTTC	CASSPGTGSNYGYTF
TRBV30	TRBJ1-1	few	-	TGTGCCTGGAGTGTATCTCTCCGGCCCGCTTTCTTT	CAWSVSLRPAFF
TRBV5-1	TRBJ2-4	once	TRBD1	TGCGCCAGCAGCATCGGACAGGCCGTTCCAATCTTAGCCAAAAACATTCAGTACTTC	CASSIGQAVPILAKNIQYF
TRBV9	TRBJ2-3	-	-	TGTGCCAGCAGCGTTGACGCAGCGACAGATACGCAGTATTTT	CASSVDAATDTQYF
TRBV5-1	TRBJ2-7	-	-	TGCGCCAGCAGCTTGGAAGGTCACCACGAGCAGTACTTC	CASSLEGHHEQYF
TRBV2	TRBJ1-1	-	-	TGTGCCAGCAGTGAAACCAGGGCGGCTGAAGCTTTCTTT	CASSETRAAEAFF
TRBV29-1	TRBJ2-1	-	-	TGCAGCGTTTACAAGCAGCACTACAATGAGCAGTTCTTC	CSVYKQHYNEQFF
TRBV28	TRBJ2-5	-	-	TGTGCCAGCAGTAGCGAGACCCAGTACTTC	CASSSETQYF
TRBV7-2	TRBJ1-1	-	-	TGTGCCAGCAGCTTAATGGCGACAGGCATGAACACTGAAGCTTTCTTT	CASSLMATGMNTEAFF
TRBV15	TRBJ2-2	-	TRBD1	TGTGCCACCAGCCCAGACAGGGGGGGGCTGTTTTTT	CATSPDRGGLFF
TRBV28	TRBJ2-7	-	TRBD2	TGTGCCAGCAGTCAAACTAGCGGCTTTAGGGAGCAGTACTTC	CASSQTSGFREQYF
TRBV4-3	TRBJ2-6	-	TRBD1	TGCGCCAGCAGCCAAGCGGGACAGGGAATTCCTGGGGCCAACGTCCTGACTTTC	CASSQAGQGIPGANVLTF
TRBV11-2	TRBJ2-7	-	TRBD1	TGTGCCAGCAGCTTAGGGGACAGGGTATACGAGCAGTACTTC	CASSLGDRVYEQYF
TRBV7-8	TRBJ1-6	-	-	TGTGCCAGCAGCTTACGGGATAATTCACCCCTCCACTTT	CASSLRDNSPLHF
TRBV6-6	TRBJ2-7	-	TRBD1	TGTGCCAGCAGTAGGACAGGGGCTTCCTACGAGCAGTACTTC	CASSRTGASYEQYF
TRBV19	TRBJ1-2	-	-	TGTGCCAGTAGCCATTTAGGACAGTCACTCTATGGCTACACCTTC	CASSHLGQSLYGYTF
TRBV5-6	TRBJ2-7	-	TRBD2	TGTGCCAGCAGCTTGGGGGAGGGGAACCAGTACTTC	CASSLGEGNQYF
TRBV28	TRBJ2-5	-	-	TGTGCCAGCGGAGGGGATCTTGAAGAGACCCAGTACTTC	CASGGDLEETQYF
TRBV30	TRBJ1-2	-	-	TGTGCCTGGAGTGTACGTCCCCTTAGGAAGAACTATGGCTACACCTTC	CAWSVRPLRKNYGYTF
TRBV18	TRBJ1-2	-	TRBD1	TGTGCCAGCTCACCACAAGGGACAGTCTATGGCTACACCTTC	CASSPQGTVYGYTF
TRBV7-8	TRBJ2-5	-	-	TGTGCCAGCAGCTTACAACGGACTACACAAGAGACCCAGTACTTC	CASSLQRTTQETQYF
TRBV4-1	TRBJ2-5	-	TRBD2	TGCGCCAGCAGCCAAGATTCCCTAGCGGGCATAAACCAAGAGACCCAGTACTTC	CASSQDSLAGINQETQYF
TRBV27	TRBJ2-2	once	TRBD1	TGTGCCAGCAGTTTATTGGGGACAGGTCATCGGGAGCTGTTTTTT	CASSLLGTGHRELFF
TRBV5-4	TRBJ1-2	once	-	TGTGCCAGCAGCCACATGGCACAGGGTAACAATGGCTACACCTTC	CASSHMAQGNNGYTF
TRBV10-3	TRBJ2-5	-	TRBD1	TGTGCCATCAGTGAGTCGTCCAGGGGGAGTGAGACCCAGTACTTC	CAISESSRGSETQYF
TRBV29-1	TRBJ1-1	-	TRBD1	TGCAGCGCCCTGGGACAGGCTTACACTGAAGCTTTCTTT	CSALGQAYTEAFF
TRBV29-1	TRBJ2-3	once	-	TGCAGCGTTGTTGGGGACAAGTACACAGATACGCAGTATTTT	CSVVGDKYTDTQYF
TRBV5-1	TRBJ2-2	-	-	TGCGCCAGCAGCACCGGGGCGAACACCGGGGAGCTGTTTTTT	CASSTGANTGELFF
TRBV7-2	TRBJ2-7	-	-	TGTGCCAGCAGCGCCTCCTACGAGCAGTACTTC	CASSASYEQYF
TRBV28	TRBJ1-1	once	TRBD1	TGTGCCAGCAGTTTAAGAAGAGGGGGCAACGCGAACACTGAAGCTTTCTTT	CASSLRRGGNANTEAFF
TRBV4-1	TRBJ1-1	few	-	TGCGCCAGCAGCCAAGACCGGACCCCTGAAGCTTTCTTT	CASSQDRTPEAFF
TRBV28	TRBJ2-4	-	-	TGTGCCAGCAGTTTTACCCTCTTGGACATTCAGTACTTC	CASSFTLLDIQYF
TRBV6-1	TRBJ2-1	-	TRBD2	TGTGCCAGCAGTGCGGGGGGAGACCAGTTCTTC	CASSAGGDQFF
TRBV4-1	TRBJ2-2	-	-	TGCGCCAGCAGCCAAGACGAGTCGAAAACGAACACCGGGGAGCTGTTTTTT	CASSQDESKTNTGELFF
TRBV7-2	TRBJ1-2	-	-	TGTGCCAGCAGCTTCCACGATTATGGCTACACCTTC	CASSFHDYGYTF
TRBV5-1	TRBJ2-2	-	TRBD2	TGCGCCAGCAGCCCAGGGACTAGCGGGATCGCCGGGGAGCTGTTTTTT	CASSPGTSGIAGELFF
TRBV6-6	TRBJ1-3	-	-	TGTGCATCCGGGGTGTCCGGAAACACCATATATTTT	CASGVSGNTIYF
TRBV4-1	TRBJ2-3	-	-	TGCGCCAGCAGCCAACAAGGACGGGACCCGACAGATACGCAGTATTTT	CASSQQGRDPTDTQYF
TRBV11-2	TRBJ1-1	once	-	TGTGCCAGCAGCCGGACGCAAGGGGGTGTGATGGGCACTGAAGCTTTCTTT	CASSRTQGGVMGTEAFF
TRBV7-6	TRBJ2-7	-	-	TGTGCCAGCAGCCCCGTTCGGAGCCTGTCGGGGCTGGAGCAGTACTTC	CASSPVRSLSGLEQYF
TRBV28	TRBJ1-2	-	TRBD1	TGTGCCAGCAGTCAAATCCGGCCCGGGACAGGGTCGGGATACTATGGCTACACCTTC	CASSQIRPGTGSGYYGYTF
TRBV19	TRBJ2-3	-	TRBD1	TGTGCCAGTAGTATTGGGACAGGGGTCGTCACAGATACGCAGTATTTT	CASSIGTGVVTDTQYF
TRBV28	TRBJ1-2	-	TRBD1	TGTGCCAGCAGTTCTATGACCTCCGGGACAGGCGACTATGGCTACACCTTC	CASSSMTSGTGDYGYTF
TRBV7-9	TRBJ2-2	-	-	TGTGCCAGCAGTCTTAGCGGAGGGAACACCGGGGAGCTGTTTTTT	CASSLSGGNTGELFF
TRBV5-8	TRBJ2-7	-	-	TGTGCCAGCAGCCCCGTAGGTCCCTACGAGCAGTACTTC	CASSPVGPYEQYF
TRBV5-4	TRBJ1-1	-	-	TGTGCCAGCAGCCAAGACCCCATTCGGTTCACTGAAGCTTTCTTT	CASSQDPIRFTEAFF
TRBV11-1	TRBJ1-2	-	-	TGTGCCAGCAGCTTCCCCCCTAACTATGGCTACACCTTC	CASSFPPNYGYTF
TRBV6-1	TRBJ2-3	-	-	TGTGCCAGCAGTGAGGGGGGTTTCACAGATACGCAGTATTTT	CASSEGGFTDTQYF
TRBV9	TRBJ2-5	once	TRBD2	TGTGCCAGCAGCGAGAGACTAGCGGGAGGGCAAGAGACCCAGTACTTC	CASSERLAGGQETQYF
TRBV30	TRBJ2-1	-	-	TGTGCCTGGGGAGACTATAACAATGAGCAGTTCTTC	CAWGDYNNEQFF
TRBV27	TRBJ2-7	once	-	TGTGCCAGCAGTTTCCGGGACGGAGGGGCCGAGCAGTACTTC	CASSFRDGGAEQYF
TRBV5-1	TRBJ2-2	-	TRBD2	TGCGCCAGCAGCCCAATAGCGGGCCGGGCGAACACCGGGGAGCTGTTTTTT	CASSPIAGRANTGELFF